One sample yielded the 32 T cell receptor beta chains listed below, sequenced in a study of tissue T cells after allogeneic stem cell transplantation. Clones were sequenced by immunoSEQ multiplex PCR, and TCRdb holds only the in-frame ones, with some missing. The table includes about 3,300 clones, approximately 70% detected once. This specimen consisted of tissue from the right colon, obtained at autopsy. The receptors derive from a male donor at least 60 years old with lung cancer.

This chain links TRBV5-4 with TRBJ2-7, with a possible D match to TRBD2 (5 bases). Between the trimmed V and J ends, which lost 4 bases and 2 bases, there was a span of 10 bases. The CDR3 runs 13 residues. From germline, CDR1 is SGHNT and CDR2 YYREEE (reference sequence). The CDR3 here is CASSPGSTYEQYF. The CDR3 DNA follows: TGTGCCAGCAGCCCGGGATCGACCTACGAGCAGTACTTC. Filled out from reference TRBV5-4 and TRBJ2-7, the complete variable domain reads ETGVTQSPTHLIKTRGQQVTLRCSSQSGHNTVSWYQQALGQGPQFIFQYYREEENGRGNFPPRFSGLQFPNYSSELNVNALELDDSALYLCASSPGSTYEQYFGPGTRLTVT.

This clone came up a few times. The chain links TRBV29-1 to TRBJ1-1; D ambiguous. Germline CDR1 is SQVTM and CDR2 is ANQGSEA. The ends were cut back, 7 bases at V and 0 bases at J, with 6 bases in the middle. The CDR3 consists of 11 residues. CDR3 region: CSASMNTEAFF. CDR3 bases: TGCAGCGCCTCAATGAACACTGAAGCTTTCTTT.

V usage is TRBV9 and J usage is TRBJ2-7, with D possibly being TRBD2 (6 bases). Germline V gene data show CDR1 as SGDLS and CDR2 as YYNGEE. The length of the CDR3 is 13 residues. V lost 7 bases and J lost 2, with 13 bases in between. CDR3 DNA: TGTGCCAGCGCACCGGGAGCGACCTACGAGCAGTACTTC. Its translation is CASAPGATYEQYF.

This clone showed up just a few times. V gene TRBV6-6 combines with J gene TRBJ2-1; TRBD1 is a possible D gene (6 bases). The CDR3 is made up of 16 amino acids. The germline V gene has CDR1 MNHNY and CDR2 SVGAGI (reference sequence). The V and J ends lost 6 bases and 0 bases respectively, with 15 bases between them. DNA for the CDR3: TGTGCCAGCAGGCCTGCAGGGGCTAGCTCCTACAATGAGCAGTTCTTC. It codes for CASRPAGASSYNEQFF.

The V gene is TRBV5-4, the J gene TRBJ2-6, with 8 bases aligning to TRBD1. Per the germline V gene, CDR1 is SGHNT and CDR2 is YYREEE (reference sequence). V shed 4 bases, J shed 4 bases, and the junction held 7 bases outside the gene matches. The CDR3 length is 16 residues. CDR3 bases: TGTGCCAGCAGCGCCCGGACAGGGTTAGGGGCCAACGTCCTGACTTTC. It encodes CASSARTGLGANVLTF.

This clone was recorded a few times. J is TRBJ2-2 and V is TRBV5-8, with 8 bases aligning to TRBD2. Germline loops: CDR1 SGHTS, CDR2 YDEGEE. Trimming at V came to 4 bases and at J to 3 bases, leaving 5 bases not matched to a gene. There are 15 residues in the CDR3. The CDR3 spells CASSVGTRDTGELFF. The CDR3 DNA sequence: TGTGCCAGCAGCGTCGGGACTAGAGACACCGGGGAGCTGTTTTTT.

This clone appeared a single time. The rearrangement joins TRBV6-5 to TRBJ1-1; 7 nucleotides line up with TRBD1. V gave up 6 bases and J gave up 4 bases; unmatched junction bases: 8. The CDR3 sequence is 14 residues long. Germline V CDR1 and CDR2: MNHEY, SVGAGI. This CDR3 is CASRVGGGSTEAFF. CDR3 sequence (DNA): TGTGCCAGCAGAGTAGGGGGCGGTAGCACTGAAGCTTTCTTT.

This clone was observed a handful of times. The CDR3 sequence is CASSPQGLTDTQYF. The CDR3 DNA is TGTGCCAGCAGTCCGCAGGGTTTAACAGATACGCAGTATTTT. This chain connects TRBV27 to TRBJ2-3; tentatively, D is TRBD1 (5 bases). The CDR3 runs 14 residues. The V end was cut by 5 bases, the J end by 3 bases, with 12 bases between. Germline V gene sequence: CDR1 MNHEY, CDR2 SMNVEV (reference sequence).

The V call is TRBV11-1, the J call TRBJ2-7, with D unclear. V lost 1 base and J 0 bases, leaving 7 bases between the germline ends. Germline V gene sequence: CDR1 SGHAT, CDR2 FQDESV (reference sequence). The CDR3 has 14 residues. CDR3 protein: CASSLDVSSYEQYF. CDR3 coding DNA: TGTGCCAGCAGCTTAGACGTGAGCTCCTACGAGCAGTACTTC.

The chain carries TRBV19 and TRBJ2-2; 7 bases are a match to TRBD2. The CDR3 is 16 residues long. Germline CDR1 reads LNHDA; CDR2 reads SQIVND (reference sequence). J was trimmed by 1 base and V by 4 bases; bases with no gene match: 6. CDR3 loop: CASSNLPGGNTGELFF. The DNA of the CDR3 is TGTGCCAGTAGTAATCTGCCGGGAGGGAACACCGGGGAGCTGTTTTTT.

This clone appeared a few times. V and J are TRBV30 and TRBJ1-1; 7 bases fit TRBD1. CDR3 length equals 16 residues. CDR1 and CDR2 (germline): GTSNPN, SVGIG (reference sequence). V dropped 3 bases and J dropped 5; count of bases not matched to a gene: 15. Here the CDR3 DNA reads TGTGCCTGGAGGCCCCAGATTGTAGGGGGCTTGACTGAAGCTTTCTTT. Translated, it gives CAWRPQIVGGLTEAFF.

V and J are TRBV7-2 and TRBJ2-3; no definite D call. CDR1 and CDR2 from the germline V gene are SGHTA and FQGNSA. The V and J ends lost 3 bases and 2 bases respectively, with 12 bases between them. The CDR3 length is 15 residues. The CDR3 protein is CASSLSGVPTDTQYF. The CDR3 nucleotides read TGTGCCAGCAGCTTGAGTGGGGTACCCACAGATACGCAGTATTTT.

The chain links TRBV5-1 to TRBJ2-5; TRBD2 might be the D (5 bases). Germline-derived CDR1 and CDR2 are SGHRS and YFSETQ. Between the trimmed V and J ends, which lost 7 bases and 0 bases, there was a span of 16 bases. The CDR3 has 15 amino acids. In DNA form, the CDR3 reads TGCGCCAGCTCCTGGGGTTCGGGGTACCAAGAGACCCAGTACTTC. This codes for CASSWGSGYQETQYF.

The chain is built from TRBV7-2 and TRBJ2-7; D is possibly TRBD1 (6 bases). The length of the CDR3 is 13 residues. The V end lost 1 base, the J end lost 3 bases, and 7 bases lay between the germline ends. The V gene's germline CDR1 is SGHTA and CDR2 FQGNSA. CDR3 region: CASSLGTVYEQYF. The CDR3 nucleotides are TGTGCCAGCAGCTTAGGGACAGTCTACGAGCAGTACTTC. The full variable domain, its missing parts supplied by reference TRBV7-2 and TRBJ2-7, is GAGVSQSPSNKVTEKGKDVELRCDPISGHTALYWYRQSLGQGLEFLIYFQGNSAPDKSGLPSDRFSAERTGGSVSTLTIQRTQQEDSAVYLCASSLGTVYEQYFGPGTRLTVT.

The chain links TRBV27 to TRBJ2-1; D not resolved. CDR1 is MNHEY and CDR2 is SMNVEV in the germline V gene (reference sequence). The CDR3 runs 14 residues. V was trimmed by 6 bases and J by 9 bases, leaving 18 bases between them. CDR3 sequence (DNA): TGTGCCAGCAGCCGACCTACCACCACGAGTGAGCAGTTCTTC. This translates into CASSRPTTTSEQFF.

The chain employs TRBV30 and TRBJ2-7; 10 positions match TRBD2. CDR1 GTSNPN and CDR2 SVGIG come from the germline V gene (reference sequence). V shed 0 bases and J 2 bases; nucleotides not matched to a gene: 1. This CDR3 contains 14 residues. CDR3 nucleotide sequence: TGTGCCTGGAGTGTACTAGCGGGAACCTACGAGCAGTACTTC. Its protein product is CAWSVLAGTYEQYF.

Written as DNA, the CDR3 is TGTGCCAGCAGCAGTCCAAAAGCAACTAATGAAAAACTGTTTTTT. Residues: CASSSPKATNEKLFF. The gene calls are TRBV21-1 and TRBJ1-4. TRBV21-1 is annotated as a pseudogene. The CDR3 is 15 amino acids.

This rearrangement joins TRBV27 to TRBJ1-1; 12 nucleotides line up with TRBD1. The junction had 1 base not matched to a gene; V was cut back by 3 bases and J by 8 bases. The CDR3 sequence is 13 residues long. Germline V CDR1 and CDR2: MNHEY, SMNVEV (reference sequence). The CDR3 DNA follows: TGTGCCAGCAGTTTCGGGACAGGGGGCGAAGCTTTCTTT. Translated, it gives CASSFGTGGEAFF.

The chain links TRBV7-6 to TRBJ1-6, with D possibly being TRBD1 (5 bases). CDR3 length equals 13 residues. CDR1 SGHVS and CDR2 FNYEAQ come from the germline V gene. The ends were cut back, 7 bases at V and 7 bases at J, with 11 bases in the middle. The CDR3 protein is CASMGQGNSPLHF. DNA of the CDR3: TGTGCCAGCATGGGCCAGGGAAATTCACCCCTCCACTTT.

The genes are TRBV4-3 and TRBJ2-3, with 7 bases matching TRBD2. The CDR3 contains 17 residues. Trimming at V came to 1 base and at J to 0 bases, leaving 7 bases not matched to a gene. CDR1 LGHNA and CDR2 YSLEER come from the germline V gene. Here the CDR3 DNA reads TGCGCCAGCAGCCAAGGGGGCGGGGGAGCTAGCACAGATACGCAGTATTTT. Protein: CASSQGGGGASTDTQYF.

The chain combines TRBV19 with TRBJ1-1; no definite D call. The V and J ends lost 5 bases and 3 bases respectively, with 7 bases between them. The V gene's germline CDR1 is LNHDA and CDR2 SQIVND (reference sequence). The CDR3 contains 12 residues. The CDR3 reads CASSPPYTEAFF. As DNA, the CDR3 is TGTGCCAGTAGTCCCCCGTACACTGAAGCTTTCTTT.

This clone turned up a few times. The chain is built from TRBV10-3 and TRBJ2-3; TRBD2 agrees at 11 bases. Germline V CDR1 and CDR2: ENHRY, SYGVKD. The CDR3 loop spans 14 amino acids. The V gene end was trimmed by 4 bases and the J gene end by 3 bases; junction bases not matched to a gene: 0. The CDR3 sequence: CAISASGRTDTQYF. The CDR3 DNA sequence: TGTGCCATCAGTGCTAGCGGGAGGACAGATACGCAGTATTTT.

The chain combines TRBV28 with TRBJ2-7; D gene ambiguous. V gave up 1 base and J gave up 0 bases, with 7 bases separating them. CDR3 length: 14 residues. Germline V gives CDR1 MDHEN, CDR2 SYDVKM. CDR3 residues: CASSLFARSYEQYF. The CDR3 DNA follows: TGTGCCAGCAGTTTATTCGCCCGCTCCTACGAGCAGTACTTC.

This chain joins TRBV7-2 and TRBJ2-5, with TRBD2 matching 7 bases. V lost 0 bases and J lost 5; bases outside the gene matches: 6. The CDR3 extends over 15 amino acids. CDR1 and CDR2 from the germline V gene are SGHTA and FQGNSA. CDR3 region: CASSLAPGGGETQYF. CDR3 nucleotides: TGTGCCAGCAGCTTAGCGCCGGGAGGTGGGGAGACCCAGTACTTC.

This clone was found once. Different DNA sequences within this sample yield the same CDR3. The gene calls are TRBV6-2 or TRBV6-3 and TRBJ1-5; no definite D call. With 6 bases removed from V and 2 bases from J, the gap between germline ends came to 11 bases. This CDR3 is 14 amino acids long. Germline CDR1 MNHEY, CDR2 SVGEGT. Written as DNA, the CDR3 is TGTGCCAGCAGCTCAATCGGAGGCAATCAGCCCCAGCATTTT. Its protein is CASSSIGGNQPQHF.

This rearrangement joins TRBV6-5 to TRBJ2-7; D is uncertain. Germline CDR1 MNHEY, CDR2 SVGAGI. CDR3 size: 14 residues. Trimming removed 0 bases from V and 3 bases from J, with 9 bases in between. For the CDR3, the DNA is TGTGCCAGCAGTTACTCGGATAACGGCTACGAGCAGTACTTC. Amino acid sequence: CASSYSDNGYEQYF.

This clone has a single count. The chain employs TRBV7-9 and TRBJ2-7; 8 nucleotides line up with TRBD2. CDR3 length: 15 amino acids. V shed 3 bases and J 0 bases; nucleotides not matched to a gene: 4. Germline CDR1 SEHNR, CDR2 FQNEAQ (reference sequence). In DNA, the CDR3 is TGTGCCAGCAGCTTGCGGGGACTAGTCTCCTACGAGCAGTACTTC. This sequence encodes CASSLRGLVSYEQYF.

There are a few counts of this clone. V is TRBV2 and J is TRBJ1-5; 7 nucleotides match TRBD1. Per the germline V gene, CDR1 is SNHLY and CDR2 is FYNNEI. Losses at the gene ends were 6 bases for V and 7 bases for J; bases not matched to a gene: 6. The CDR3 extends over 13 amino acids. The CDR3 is CASSHRGMQPQHF. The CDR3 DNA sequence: TGTGCCAGCAGCCACAGGGGAATGCAGCCCCAGCATTTT.

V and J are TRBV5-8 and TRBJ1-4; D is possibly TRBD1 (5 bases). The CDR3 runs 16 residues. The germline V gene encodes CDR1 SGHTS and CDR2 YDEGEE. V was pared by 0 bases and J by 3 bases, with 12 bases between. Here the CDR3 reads CASSLAFGGSNEKLFF. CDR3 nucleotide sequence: TGTGCCAGCAGCTTGGCCTTCGGGGGATCTAATGAAAAACTGTTTTTT.

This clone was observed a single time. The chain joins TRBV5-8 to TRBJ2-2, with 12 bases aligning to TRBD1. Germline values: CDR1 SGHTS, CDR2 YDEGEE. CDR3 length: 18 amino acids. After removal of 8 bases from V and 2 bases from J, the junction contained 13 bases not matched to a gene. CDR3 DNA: TGTGCCAGGGCCGGGACAGGGGGCGAGAAATACAACACCGGGGAGCTGTTTTTT. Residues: CARAGTGGEKYNTGELFF.

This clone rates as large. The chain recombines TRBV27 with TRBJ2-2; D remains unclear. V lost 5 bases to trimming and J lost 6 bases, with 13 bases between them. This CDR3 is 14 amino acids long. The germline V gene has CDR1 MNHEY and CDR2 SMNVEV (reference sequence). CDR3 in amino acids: CASSQTAGAGELFF. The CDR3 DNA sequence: TGTGCCAGCAGTCAAACGGCTGGGGCCGGGGAGCTGTTTTTT.

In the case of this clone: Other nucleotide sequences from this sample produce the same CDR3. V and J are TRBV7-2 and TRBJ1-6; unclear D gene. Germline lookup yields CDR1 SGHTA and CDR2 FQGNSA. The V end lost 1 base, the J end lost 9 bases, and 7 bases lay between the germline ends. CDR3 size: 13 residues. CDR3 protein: CASSLGPGSPLHF. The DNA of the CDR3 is TGTGCCAGCAGCTTAGGCCCTGGTTCACCCCTCCACTTT.